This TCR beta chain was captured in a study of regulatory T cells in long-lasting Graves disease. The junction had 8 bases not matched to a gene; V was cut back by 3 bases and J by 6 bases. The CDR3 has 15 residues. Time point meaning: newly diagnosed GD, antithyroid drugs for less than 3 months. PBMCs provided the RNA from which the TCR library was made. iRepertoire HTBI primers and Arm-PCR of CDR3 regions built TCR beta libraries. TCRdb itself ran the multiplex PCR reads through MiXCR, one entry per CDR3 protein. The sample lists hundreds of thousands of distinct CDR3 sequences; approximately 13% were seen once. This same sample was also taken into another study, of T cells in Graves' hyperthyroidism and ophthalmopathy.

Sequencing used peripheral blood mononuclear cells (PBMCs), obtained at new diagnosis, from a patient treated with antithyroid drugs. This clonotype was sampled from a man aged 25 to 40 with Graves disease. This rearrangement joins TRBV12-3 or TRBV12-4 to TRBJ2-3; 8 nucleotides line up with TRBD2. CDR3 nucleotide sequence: TGTGCCAGCAGTTTCGGTCCGGGAGGGCGGGATACGCAGTATTTT. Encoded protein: CASSFGPGGRDTQYF.